The TCR beta chain under discussion was sequenced for a study of T cell repertoires in aging, cancer and after chemotherapy. The wider study: Six age groups, ranging from 30 or younger to 70 or older, included the donors.

This clonotype was seen a handful of times. From germline, CDR1 is KGHSH and CDR2 LQKENI. Trimming removed 4 bases from V and 0 bases from J; junction bases left unmatched: 14. The length of the CDR3 is 18 residues. Rearranged V-D-J TRB sequences were amplified with a mixed TRB-A/B primer pool. TCRdb passed the multiplex PCR reads through MiXCR, listing each CDR3 protein once. The profile shows under 3,000 distinct CDR3 sequences, 50% to 70% of them singletons. Peripheral blood genomic DNA, not sorted cells or RNA, was the template. The sequencing input was blood. The TCR comes from a human donor with a blood cancer. The chain uses TRBV18 and TRBJ1-2, with 7 positions matching TRBD1. CDR3 protein: CASSHGTAPSGSNYGYTF. CDR3 nucleotides: TGTGCCAGCTCACACGGGACAGCCCCTAGTGGTTCTAACTATGGCTACACCTTC.